This T cell receptor beta chain was identified in a study of CD8+CD57+ T cells in acquired aplastic anemia. Study context: An average of roughly 3 ug of DNA was obtained from sorted CD4+ and CD8+ cells.

This clonotype occurred a few times. Investigators profiled TCR beta VDJ and CDR3 from genomic DNA template. TCRdb reanalysed the reads using MiXCR and keeps one entry per CDR3 protein. The table includes some 170,000 distinct CDR3 sequences, about two thirds detected once. The CDR3 is 16 residues long. Germline lookup yields CDR1 MRHNA and CDR2 SNTAGT. V dropped 3 bases and J dropped 4; count of bases not matched to a gene: 4. Those patients picked for sequencing had displayed CD8+CD57+ cell expansion on flow cytometry. Everyone among the patients had severe acquired aplastic anemia. This TCR was recovered from a human donor with aplastic anemia. The sequenced sample was sorted CD4+, CD8+, or CD8+CD57+ T cells (not recorded which) from PBMCs. The gene calls are TRBV6-4 and TRBJ2-6; 9 nucleotides agree with TRBD1. The CDR3 DNA reads TGTGCCAGCAGTGAACGGACAGGGGTCGGGGCCAACGTCCTGACTTTC. This encodes CASSERTGVGANVLTF.